Below are 30 T cell receptor beta chains sequenced from a single sample in a study of neoadjuvant anti-PD-1 for oral cavity cancer. Some clones are missing from TCRdb's copy, which holds only in-frame ones; the method was immunoSEQ multiplex PCR. Altogether 55,000 to 75,000 clones are present, roughly 90% being singletons, with the ten largest covering 2.5% to 3%. The time point is: after neoadjuvant nivolumab, at surgical resection. The material sequenced was PBMCs, taken after nivolumab (anti-PD-1) treatment. All receptors derive from a person aged 35 to 85 with oral cavity squamous cell carcinoma.

This clone was observed a single time. The rearrangement links TRBV5-8 to TRBJ2-1, with TRBD1 matching 9 bases. The CDR3 extends over 13 amino acids. Germline CDR1 is SGHTS and CDR2 is YDEGEE. V dropped 4 bases and J dropped 8; count of bases not matched to a gene: 4. The CDR3 DNA reads as TGTGCCAGCAGCAAGGACAGGGGCTATGAGCAGTTCTTC. This translates into CASSKDRGYEQFF.

The chain has TRBV11-2 and TRBJ2-2; D might be TRBD2 (5 bases). Germline V CDR1 and CDR2: SGHAT, FQNNGV. With 1 base removed from V and 14 bases from J, the gap between germline ends came to 14 bases. This CDR3 region has 13 residues. The CDR3 protein is CASSLGTSVGLFF. The CDR3 bases are TGTGCCAGCAGCTTAGGGACTTCGGTGGGTCTGTTTTTT.

This sequence joins TRBV11-2 and TRBJ2-3; TRBD1 might be the D (5 bases). CDR3 length: 14 residues. CDR1 and CDR2 (germline): SGHAT, FQNNGV. Trimming cost V 6 bases and J 4 bases, with 14 bases left between them. CDR3: CASRTGQASDTQYF. The CDR3 DNA reads TGTGCCAGCAGGACCGGACAAGCATCAGATACGCAGTATTTT.

This chain connects TRBV10-2 to TRBJ2-7; no clear D gene. The CDR3 loop spans 12 amino acids. Germline V gives CDR1 WSHSY, CDR2 SAAADI. Trimming shortened V by 1 base and J by 6 bases, and 7 bases separated the two germline ends. The CDR3 protein is CASSEFSAEQYF. As DNA, the CDR3 is TGCGCCAGCAGTGAGTTTTCCGCCGAGCAGTACTTC.

The chain is built from TRBV11-3 and TRBJ2-1; D gene unclear. The CDR3 covers 15 residues. Germline assignment: CDR1 SGHNT and CDR2 YENEEA. V lost 0 bases, J lost 0 bases, and 6 bases lay in between. The chain's CDR3 is CASSLEGSSYNEQFF. The CDR3 DNA sequence: TGTGCCAGCAGCTTAGAGGGAAGCTCCTACAATGAGCAGTTCTTC.

This chain links TRBV5-4 with TRBJ2-2; either TRBD1 or TRBD2 may supply D (6 bases each). CDR3 length: 14 residues. The V and J ends lost 3 bases and 3 bases respectively, with 9 bases between them. The germline V gene has CDR1 SGHNT and CDR2 YYREEE (reference sequence). CDR3 residues: CASSSGGYTGELFF. The CDR3 nucleotides are TGTGCCAGCAGCTCCGGGGGCTACACCGGGGAGCTGTTTTTT. The entire variable domain, with the rest obtained from reference TRBV5-4 and TRBJ2-2, is as follows: ETGVTQSPTHLIKTRGQQVTLRCSSQSGHNTVSWYQQALGQGPQFIFQYYREEENGRGNFPPRFSGLQFPNYSSELNVNALELDDSALYLCASSSGGYTGELFFGEGSRLTVL.

This clone was found once. The V and J genes are TRBV6-5 and TRBJ2-5; 8 positions match TRBD1. Trimming removed 6 bases from V and 4 bases from J; junction bases left unmatched: 10. Germline V gene sequence: CDR1 MNHEY, CDR2 SVGAGI. CDR3 length equals 15 residues. CDR3 DNA sequence: TGTGCCAGCAGACGGACAGGGACTCTGGGAGAGACCCAGTACTTC. Protein product: CASRRTGTLGETQYF.

The V gene is TRBV6-5, the J gene TRBJ2-2, with TRBD1 identical over 8 bases. CDR1 MNHEY and CDR2 SVGAGI come from the germline V gene. CDR3 size: 16 residues. Trimming took 2 bases from V and 1 from J; bases not matched to a gene: 3. The DNA for the CDR3 is TGTGCCAGCAGTTACCTCGGGACAGGGAACACCGGGGAGCTGTTTTTT. This sequence encodes CASSYLGTGNTGELFF.

The sample holds one count of this clone. The chain carries TRBV6-5 and TRBJ2-7; D unclear. The CDR3 sequence is 14 residues long. Germline-derived CDR1 and CDR2 are MNHEY and SVGAGI. Trimming shortened V by 0 bases and J by 7 bases, and 13 bases separated the two germline ends. Written as DNA, the CDR3 is TGTGCCAGCAGTTACTCACGGGTCCTACCTGAGCAGTACTTC. It encodes CASSYSRVLPEQYF.

The gene calls are TRBV30 and TRBJ2-7; the D gene is possibly TRBD1 (6 bases). This CDR3 is built from 13 residues. Germline-derived CDR1 and CDR2 are GTSNPN and SVGIG (reference sequence). Trimming removed 0 bases from V and 5 bases from J, with 11 bases in between. CDR3 DNA sequence: TGTGCCTGGAGTGTAGGGGCAGGGGACGAGCAGTACTTC. Protein product: CAWSVGAGDEQYF.

CDR3: CASSERGDTGNTIYF. The CDR3 DNA follows: TGTGCCAGCAGTGAACGGGGGGACACTGGAAACACCATATATTTT. This chain links TRBV2 with TRBJ1-3, with TRBD1 as a possible D gene (6 bases). The V and J ends lost 2 bases and 2 bases respectively, with 10 bases between them. This CDR3 spans 15 amino acids. Germline V gene sequence: CDR1 SNHLY, CDR2 FYNNEI.

J is TRBJ2-2 and V is TRBV30; 10 nucleotides line up with TRBD2. Per germline, CDR1 GTSNPN and CDR2 SVGIG (reference sequence). The ends lost 3 bases at V and 7 bases at J; junction bases unmatched: 8. This CDR3 region has 15 residues. The CDR3 loop reads CAWRKREGMSGELFF. Written as DNA, the CDR3 is TGTGCCTGGAGGAAGCGGGAGGGTATGAGCGGGGAGCTGTTTTTT.

The rearrangement links TRBV6-1 to TRBJ2-3; D unresolved. CDR3 length equals 14 residues. Germline lookup yields CDR1 MNHNS and CDR2 SASEGT. Trimming cost V 3 bases and J 0 bases, with 7 bases left between them. CDR3 nucleotide sequence: TGTGCCAGCAGTGAGGGTCCCAGCACAGATACGCAGTATTTT. The encoded protein is CASSEGPSTDTQYF.

The chain recombines TRBV2 with TRBJ2-3; D not resolved. From germline, CDR1 is SNHLY and CDR2 FYNNEI. The CDR3 has 14 amino acids. V lost 3 bases to trimming and J lost 6 bases, with 13 bases between them. In DNA form, the CDR3 reads TGTGCCAGCAGTGATCTGGTAGTGGCGGATACGCAGTATTTT. It is translated as CASSDLVVADTQYF.

The CDR3 DNA sequence: TGTGCCAGCCGACCGGGGAGTAGCACAGATACGCAGTATTTT. Translated: CASRPGSSTDTQYF. The chain carries TRBV7-9 and TRBJ2-3, with a tentative D call TRBD2 (5 bases). This CDR3 comprises 14 residues. The germline V gene encodes CDR1 SEHNR and CDR2 FQNEAQ (reference sequence). V was cut by 8 bases and J by 0 bases, with 12 bases left in between.

This clone was counted once. The chain joins TRBV11-2 to TRBJ2-5, with TRBD1 matching over 11 bases. V was pared by 4 bases and J by 6 bases, with 4 bases of the junction left unmatched. The germline gives CDR1 SGHAT, CDR2 FQNNGV. The length of the CDR3 is 14 residues. CDR3: CASSSWTGGKTQYF. The CDR3 DNA reads as TGTGCCAGCAGCTCCTGGACAGGGGGCAAGACCCAGTACTTC.

The V gene is TRBV7-3, the J gene TRBJ2-1, with TRBD1 as a possible D gene (5 bases). Germline loops: CDR1 SGHTA, CDR2 FQGTGA. Trimming left V 3 bases short and J 8 bases short, with 11 bases between. This CDR3 has 13 amino acids. The CDR3 region is CASSFQGSHEQFF. DNA for the CDR3: TGTGCCAGCAGCTTCCAGGGTTCACATGAGCAGTTCTTC.

This sequence joins TRBV6-5 and TRBJ1-2, with D hard to call. CDR1 MNHEY and CDR2 SVGAGI come from the germline V gene. V shed 3 bases and J shed 2 bases, with 7 bases lying between them. This CDR3 comprises 13 residues. CDR3: CASSYRQNYGYTF. The CDR3 region has the DNA TGTGCCAGCAGTTATCGGCAGAACTATGGCTACACCTTC.

The gene calls are TRBV27 and TRBJ2-1; D not certain. Trimming removed 6 bases from V and 6 bases from J, with 15 bases in between. The CDR3 totals 14 residues. Germline-derived CDR1 and CDR2 are MNHEY and SMNVEV (reference sequence). CDR3 region: CASSSLGRPNEQFF. Here the CDR3 DNA reads TGTGCCAGCAGCTCTCTCGGCAGGCCCAATGAGCAGTTCTTC.

The gene calls are TRBV2 and TRBJ1-1; no clear D. Germline V gives CDR1 SNHLY, CDR2 FYNNEI. V gave up 4 bases and J gave up 0 bases, with 6 bases separating them. This CDR3 region has 13 residues. This CDR3 reads CASSVILNTEAFF. CDR3 DNA: TGTGCCAGCAGTGTAATTCTGAACACTGAAGCTTTCTTT. The variable domain in full, with the rest retrieved from reference TRBV2 and TRBJ1-1, is EPEVTQTPSHQVTQMGQEVILRCVPISNHLYFYWYRQILGQKVEFLVSFYNNEISEKSEIFDDQFSVERPDGSNFTLKIRSTKLEDSAMYFCASSVILNTEAFFGQGTRLTVV.

This rearrangement joins TRBV7-6 to TRBJ1-4; D unresolved. CDR1 is SGHVS, CDR2 FNYEAQ, per germline. The V and J ends lost 1 base and 5 bases respectively, with 11 bases between them. This CDR3 contains 15 residues. CDR3 coding DNA: TGTGCCAGCAGCTTAGTAGGGTCGGACAATGAAAAACTGTTTTTT. It encodes CASSLVGSDNEKLFF.

The genes are TRBV7-8 and TRBJ2-7; 10 bases align to TRBD2. Germline CDR1 reads SGHVS; CDR2 reads FQNEAQ. V dropped 4 bases and J dropped 0; count of bases not matched to a gene: 3. The CDR3 loop spans 15 amino acids. CDR3 coding DNA: TGTGCCAGCAGCTGGCCTAGCGGGGGCTCCTACGAGCAGTACTTC. Translated, it gives CASSWPSGGSYEQYF.

The chain couples TRBV13 to TRBJ1-2; no reliable D call. Germline V gene lookup returns CDR1 PRHDT and CDR2 FYEKMQ (reference sequence). This CDR3 comprises 13 residues. V was shortened by 5 bases and J by 6 bases, with 13 bases between the two germline ends. CDR3 DNA: TGTGCCAGCAGCAAAACGGGCCTTCATGGCTACACCTTC. Translation: CASSKTGLHGYTF.

The genes are TRBV19 and TRBJ2-2; TRBD2 might be the D (5 bases). From germline, CDR1 is LNHDA and CDR2 SQIVND (reference sequence). The CDR3 length is 13 residues. Trimming shortened V by 3 bases and J by 8 bases, and 10 bases separated the two germline ends. The CDR3 sequence is CASSMRERGELFF. DNA for the CDR3: TGTGCCAGTAGTATGAGGGAAAGAGGGGAGCTGTTTTTT.

The gene calls are TRBV18 and TRBJ2-2, with no clear D. Germline CDR1 KGHSH, CDR2 LQKENI. This CDR3 comprises 17 residues. The V and J ends lost 4 bases and 1 base respectively, with 16 bases between them. CDR3 protein: CASSRSRFQQNTGELFF. The CDR3 DNA reads as TGTGCCAGCTCACGATCCCGCTTCCAGCAGAACACCGGGGAGCTGTTTTTT.

CDR3 protein: CSVGVRGVTDTQYF. CDR3 nucleotides: TGCAGCGTTGGGGTACGGGGGGTCACAGATACGCAGTATTTT. This chain uses TRBV29-1 with TRBJ2-3; TRBD2 matches 7 bases. J lost 2 bases, V lost 4 bases, and 6 bases had no gene match. The CDR3 consists of 14 residues. The germline gives CDR1 SQVTM, CDR2 ANQGSEA.

J is TRBJ1-1 and V is TRBV29-1, with D uncertain. V was shortened by 6 bases and J by 5 bases, with 13 bases between the two germline ends. This CDR3 region has 12 residues. In germline, CDR1 is SQVTM, CDR2 ANQGSEA. CDR3 nucleotides: TGCAGCGTCGAAACCTGGGTTACTGAAGCTTTCTTT. Translation gives CSVETWVTEAFF.

This chain uses TRBV5-5 with TRBJ1-1; 7 bases align to TRBD1. Per germline, CDR1 SGHKS and CDR2 YYEKEE (reference sequence). The V and J ends lost 3 bases and 5 bases, in that order; junction bases with no gene match: 7. The CDR3 runs to 14 residues. The CDR3: CASSYRDRGTEAFF. DNA of the CDR3: TGTGCCAGCAGCTACCGGGACAGAGGAACTGAAGCTTTCTTT.

V gene TRBV5-1 combines with J gene TRBJ2-5, with a tentative D call TRBD1 (6 bases). The germline gives CDR1 SGHRS, CDR2 YFSETQ. Trimming removed 0 bases at V and 4 bases at J, with 10 bases between. The CDR3 extends over 14 amino acids. CDR3 protein: CASSLGGPGETQYF. As DNA, the CDR3 is TGCGCCAGCAGCTTGGGGGGGCCGGGAGAGACCCAGTACTTC.

This rearrangement joins TRBV6-1 to TRBJ2-5; 7 bases agree with TRBD1. CDR1 MNHNS and CDR2 SASEGT come from the germline V gene. The CDR3 runs to 13 residues. Trimming removed 8 bases from V and 2 bases from J; junction bases left unmatched: 5. In DNA form, the CDR3 reads TGTGCCAGCGGCCGGACAGGACAAGAGACCCAGTACTTC. Translation: CASGRTGQETQYF.